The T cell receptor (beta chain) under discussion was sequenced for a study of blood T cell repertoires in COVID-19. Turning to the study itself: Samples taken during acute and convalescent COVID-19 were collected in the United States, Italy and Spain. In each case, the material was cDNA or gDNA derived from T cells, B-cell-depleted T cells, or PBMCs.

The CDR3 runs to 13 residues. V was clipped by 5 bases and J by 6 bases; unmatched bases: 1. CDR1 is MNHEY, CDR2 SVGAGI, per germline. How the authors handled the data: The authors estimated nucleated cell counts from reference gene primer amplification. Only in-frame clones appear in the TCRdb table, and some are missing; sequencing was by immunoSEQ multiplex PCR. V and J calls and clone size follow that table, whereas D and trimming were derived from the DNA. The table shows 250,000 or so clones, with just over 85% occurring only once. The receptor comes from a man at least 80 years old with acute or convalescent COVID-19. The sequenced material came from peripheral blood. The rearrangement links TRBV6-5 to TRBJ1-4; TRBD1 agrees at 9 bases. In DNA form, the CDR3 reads TGTGCCAGCAGTCGACAGGGGGATGAAAAACTGTTTTTT. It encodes CASSRQGDEKLFF.